These 22 T cell receptor beta chains were sequenced from one sample in a study of shared clonotypes between healthy human individuals. Assay: immunoSEQ multiplex PCR; the TCRdb copy retains only in-frame clones and omits some. Of 2,500,000 or so clones listed, under 95% were seen once; the top ten hold around 0.37%. Sample: naive CD4+ T cells from PBMCs. Subset here: CD45RA+ positively selected. These receptors were collected from a man aged 18 to 29 in good health. Some clones in this sample may be carry-over from other donors' samples.

The chain is built from TRBV6-4 and TRBJ1-6; D ambiguous. The CDR3 is made up of 13 amino acids. V gave up 8 bases and J gave up 4 bases, with 9 bases separating them. Per germline, CDR1 MRHNA and CDR2 SNTAGT. CDR3 coding DNA: TGTGCCAGCCGAGACGGATATAATTCACCCCTCCACTTT. As protein: CASRDGYNSPLHF.

The count of this clone is one. The CDR3 DNA follows: TGTGCCAGCAGTATAACACACACGAACACTGAAGCTTTCTTT. This codes for CASSITHTNTEAFF. The gene calls are TRBV6-5 and TRBJ1-1; D gene unclear. The CDR3 covers 14 residues. Trimming took off 5 bases at V and 1 base at J, with 11 bases between the two ends. Germline V gives CDR1 MNHEY, CDR2 SVGAGI.

The rearrangement links TRBV6-4 to TRBJ2-7; a possible D gene is TRBD1 (7 bases). V lost 0 bases and J 3 bases, leaving 12 bases between the germline ends. The CDR3 has 15 amino acids. Germline V CDR1 and CDR2: MRHNA, SNTAGT. The CDR3 DNA is TGTGCCAGCAGTGACTCCCAGGGGGAGGTCTACGAGCAGTACTTC. It codes for CASSDSQGEVYEQYF.

The chain combines TRBV6-1 with TRBJ2-7; D is unresolved. V was cut by 6 bases and J by 1 base, with 13 bases left in between. Germline V lookup: CDR1 MNHNS, CDR2 SASEGT. This CDR3 is built from 14 residues. The DNA for the CDR3 is TGTGCCAGCAGCGTCACGAGGTGGTCCTACGAGCAGTACTTC. The encoded protein is CASSVTRWSYEQYF.

The CDR3 here is CASSYWDSSYGYTF. CDR3 DNA sequence: TGCGCCAGCAGCTACTGGGACAGCAGCTATGGCTACACCTTC. The chain couples TRBV5-1 to TRBJ1-2; TRBD1 matches 7 bases. Trimming cost V 3 bases and J 4 bases; bases outside gene matches: 6. Germline-derived CDR1 and CDR2 are SGHRS and YFSETQ. The CDR3 length is 14 residues. The full variable domain, completed using reference TRBV5-1 and TRBJ1-2, is KAGVTQTPRYLIKTRGQQVTLSCSPISGHRSVSWYQQTPGQGLQFLFEYFSETQRNKGNFPGRFSGRQFSNSRSEMNVSTLELGDSALYLCASSYWDSSYGYTFGSGTRLTVV.

V is TRBV6-5 and J is TRBJ1-2, with a tentative D call TRBD1 (5 bases). The CDR3 consists of 13 residues. Germline lookup yields CDR1 MNHEY and CDR2 SVGAGI. V was trimmed by 5 bases and J by 4 bases, leaving 11 bases between them. This CDR3 is CASSAFQGYGYTF. The DNA of the CDR3 is TGTGCCAGCAGTGCGTTTCAGGGCTATGGCTACACCTTC.

The chain links TRBV2 to TRBJ1-4; D remains ambiguous. V was cut by 6 bases and J by 2 bases, with 7 bases left in between. The CDR3 spans 13 residues. Germline CDR1 reads SNHLY; CDR2 reads FYNNEI. CDR3 DNA sequence: TGTGCCAGCAGCGAGAGGACTAATGAAAAACTGTTTTTT. It codes for CASSERTNEKLFF.

About this clone itself: Within the sample, other DNA sequences also encode this same CDR3. The genes are TRBV5-4 and TRBJ2-5; D not certain. This CDR3 region has 12 residues. V shed 3 bases and J shed 0 bases, with 3 bases lying between them. The germline gives CDR1 SGHNT, CDR2 YYREEE (reference sequence). The CDR3 sequence: CASSSYQETQYF. CDR3 nucleotides: TGTGCCAGCAGCTCATACCAAGAGACCCAGTACTTC.

V usage is TRBV12-5 and J usage is TRBJ2-7, with TRBD2 matching over 8 bases. Germline values: CDR1 LGHNT, CDR2 FRNRAP. There are 18 residues in the CDR3. With 4 bases clipped from V and 5 bases from J, the junction kept 19 bases outside the gene matches. CDR3 residues: CASGCHQRIERELDEQYF. Written as DNA, the CDR3 is TGTGCTAGTGGTTGCCACCAGCGAATCGAGCGGGAGTTGGACGAGCAGTACTTC.

This clone appeared a few times. Germline is not matched at one junction end, which may reflect a read error. V is TRBV30 and J is TRBJ1-1; D is unclear. Per the germline V gene, CDR1 is GTSNPN and CDR2 is SVGIG (reference sequence). The CDR3 covers 12 residues. The CDR3 sequence is CAWSEQRFEPFF. The CDR3 DNA reads TGTGCCTGGAGTGAACAACGTTTTGAACCTTTCTTT.

The chain links TRBV5-1 to TRBJ1-1; possible D gene TRBD1, 5 bases. With 6 bases removed from V and 4 bases from J, the gap between germline ends came to 19 bases. Germline lookup yields CDR1 SGHRS and CDR2 YFSETQ. The CDR3 is 15 residues long. The CDR3 loop is CASNPGGRASTEAFF. The DNA of the CDR3 is TGCGCCAGCAACCCCGGGGGGAGGGCTAGCACTGAAGCTTTCTTT.

CDR3 sequence (DNA): TGTGCCAGCAGACCACCCTCCAATAGACCAGAGCAGTACTTC. This codes for CASRPPSNRPEQYF. The chain uses TRBV28 and TRBJ2-7; D remains ambiguous. The CDR3 is 14 residues long. Germline loops: CDR1 MDHEN, CDR2 SYDVKM. The V end lost 6 bases, the J end lost 7 bases, and 19 bases lay between the germline ends.

V is TRBV29-1 and J is TRBJ1-3, with D possibly matching TRBD1 (6 bases). Trimming took off 6 bases at V and 2 bases at J, with 14 bases between the two ends. The CDR3 totals 14 residues. The germline V gene has CDR1 SQVTM and CDR2 ANQGSEA. The CDR3 DNA reads TGCAGCGTATTAAGGGGGGATGCTGGAAACACCATATATTTT. This codes for CSVLRGDAGNTIYF.

The genes are TRBV4-3 and TRBJ2-7, with TRBD2 matching 10 bases. Germline lookup yields CDR1 LGHNA and CDR2 YSLEER. V lost 1 base and J lost 3; bases outside the gene matches: 6. The CDR3 has 16 residues. CDR3 region: CASSQGAGGPGYEQYF. The CDR3 region has the DNA TGCGCCAGCAGCCAAGGAGCGGGAGGGCCGGGCTACGAGCAGTACTTC.

The CDR3 sequence: CASSSIATDTQYF. The CDR3 coding sequence is TGTGCCAGCAGCTCTATAGCGACAGATACGCAGTATTTT. This chain connects TRBV7-9 to TRBJ2-3, with D possibly TRBD2 on 5 matching bases. Trimming removed 4 bases at V and 3 bases at J, with 8 bases between. Per germline, CDR1 SEHNR and CDR2 FQNEAQ (reference sequence). This CDR3 spans 13 amino acids.

The chain's CDR3 is CASSIWRDGTDTQYF. The CDR3 region has the DNA TGTGCCAGTAGTATTTGGAGGGATGGCACAGATACGCAGTATTTT. The chain is built from TRBV19 and TRBJ2-3; weak D call: TRBD2 (6 bases). The germline V and J ends were trimmed by 3 bases and 1 base, with 11 bases remaining between them. The CDR3 is 15 residues long. CDR1 LNHDA and CDR2 SQIVND come from the germline V gene (reference sequence). Full variable domain (missing parts from reference TRBV19 and TRBJ2-3): DGGITQSPKYLFRKEGQNVTLSCEQNLNHDAMYWYRQDPGQGLRLIYYSQIVNDFQKGDIAEGYSVSREKKESFPLTVTSAQKNPTAFYLCASSIWRDGTDTQYFGPGTRLTVL.

The chain couples TRBV9 to TRBJ2-7, with a tentative D call TRBD1 (5 bases). CDR3 size: 15 residues. The ends were cut back, 4 bases at V and 0 bases at J, with 14 bases in the middle. Germline-derived CDR1 and CDR2 are SGDLS and YYNGEE. The CDR3 reads CASSPSLDTSYEQYF. CDR3 nucleotides: TGTGCCAGCAGCCCTTCCTTGGACACCTCCTACGAGCAGTACTTC.

This chain joins TRBV4-2 and TRBJ1-5, with a possible D match to TRBD1 (6 bases). This CDR3 is 15 amino acids long. V was clipped by 0 bases and J by 6 bases, with 12 bases between them. Germline V gene sequence: CDR1 LGHNA, CDR2 YNFKEQ. The CDR3 DNA is TGTGCCAGCAGCCAAGAAAGGGGGGCTGTTCAGCCCCAGCATTTT. As protein: CASSQERGAVQPQHF.

V gene TRBV4-1 combines with J gene TRBJ2-1, with 13 bases fitting TRBD2. Germline V CDR1 and CDR2: MGHRA, YSYEKL. V was pared by 1 base and J by 6 bases, with 3 bases of the junction left unmatched. The CDR3 runs 16 residues. The CDR3 DNA sequence: TGCGCCAGCAGCCAAGGGACTAGCGGGAGAGGCAATGAGCAGTTCTTC. This gives the protein CASSQGTSGRGNEQFF.

The CDR3 sequence: CASSTGGGTTEAFF. CDR3 sequence (DNA): TGTGCCAGTAGTACCGGAGGGGGCACCACTGAAGCTTTCTTT. The chain is built from TRBV19 and TRBJ1-1; 7 nucleotides line up with TRBD1. Germline assignment: CDR1 LNHDA and CDR2 SQIVND (reference sequence). Germline trimming cut 4 bases from V and 4 bases from J; bases unmatched to any gene: 6. This CDR3 spans 14 amino acids.

The V call is TRBV4-2, the J call TRBJ1-1, with 7 bases aligning to TRBD1. The CDR3 length is 16 residues. V gave up 3 bases and J gave up 0 bases; unmatched junction bases: 7. Germline CDR1 reads LGHNA; CDR2 reads YNFKEQ. The CDR3 protein is CASSHPPGQVNTEAFF. Here the CDR3 DNA reads TGTGCCAGCAGCCACCCCCCCGGACAGGTGAACACTGAAGCTTTCTTT.

In DNA, the CDR3 is TGTGCCAGCAGTCTACTAGCGGGGAGCACAGATACGCAGTATTTT. Protein sequence: CASSLLAGSTDTQYF. The rearrangement uses TRBV2 and TRBJ2-3; the match to TRBD2 covers 10 bases. The germline V gene has CDR1 SNHLY and CDR2 FYNNEI. Unmatched junction bases numbered 2, after V lost 5 bases and J lost 0 bases. This CDR3 comprises 15 residues.